This T cell receptor beta chain emerged from a study of blood T cell repertoires in COVID-19. Study-level information: COVID-19 samples from acute and convalescent phases originated in the United States, Italy and Spain. From T cells, B-cell-depleted T cells, or PBMCs came the material, which was cDNA or gDNA.

The V and J ends lost 0 bases and 8 bases, in that order; junction bases with no gene match: 3. The CDR3 covers 15 residues. Germline values: CDR1 KGHSH, CDR2 LQKENI. Under the authors' procedure: How many nucleated cells were present was estimated from reference gene primer amplification. Profiled with immunoSEQ multiplex PCR; TCRdb holds only in-frame clones, not every one. The DNA was the basis for D and trimming; V, J and clone size are from that table. The profile shows some 200,000 clones, roughly nine tenths of them singletons. This clone was seen only once. The sequenced sample was peripheral blood. The chain carries TRBV18 and TRBJ2-1; 11 bases line up with TRBD2. This clonotype was sampled from a man aged 55 to 69 with active or convalescent COVID-19. The CDR3 protein is CASSPPTSGGDEQFF. CDR3 nucleotide sequence: TGTGCCAGCTCACCACCAACTAGCGGGGGCGATGAGCAGTTCTTC.